This TCR beta chain was recorded in a study of T cells in Graves' hyperthyroidism and ophthalmopathy. Broader study findings: Blood also carried most thyroid clonotypes expanded above 0.001.

If no ophthalmopathy progression occurred within 18 months, Graves' hyperthyroidism was stable. Patients aged 18 to 65 had newly diagnosed hyperthyroidism of under 2 months' duration. The authors obtained PBMCs from more than 9.5 ml of fresh peripheral blood. This CDR3 spans 15 amino acids. The germline CDR1 and CDR2 sequences are GTSNPN and SVGIG (reference sequence). The V segment lost 0 bases and the J segment 4 bases; nucleotides outside the gene matches: 8. This clonotype showed up many times. Its target is unknown. Researchers amplified the TCR beta CDR3 regions from RNA transcripts. The HTBI primer set was used in a first-round RT-PCR of the TCR CDR3. TCRdb recomputed calls from the multiplex PCR reads with MiXCR, one row per CDR3 protein. The sample yields 250,000 to 350,000 distinct CDR3 sequences, around 16% seen once.

The receptor comes from a man aged 25-45 years with Graves' hyperthyroidism. The V call is TRBV30, the J call TRBJ1-2; TRBD1 matches at 7 bases. Sequenced material: blood. The CDR3 loop is CAWSVQRGPAYGYTF. The CDR3 nucleotides are TGTGCCTGGAGTGTACAAAGGGGGCCAGCCTATGGCTACACCTTC.